This T cell receptor beta chain originates from a study of CD8 T cells in Susac syndrome. Random hexamers were used to reverse transcribe an amount of about 0.45 to 1 ug RNA. Across 54 Vbeta and 13 Jbeta, TCR beta CDR3 was amplified with immunoSEQ multiplex PCR. TCRdb re-derived calls from the immunoSEQ multiplex PCR reads in MiXCR, one entry per CDR3 protein. The sample holds approximately 120,000 distinct CDR3 sequences, about 95% seen once. From blood CD8+ and CD4+ T cells, TCR beta sequences were generated. As controls, healthy donors matched for age and sex were used. TEMRA cells were enriched by FACS, and CD4+ and CD8+ T cells were negatively isolated. This CDR3 has 15 residues. Trimming left V 2 bases short and J 0 bases short, with 9 bases between. Looked up from germline, CDR1 is SGHRS and CDR2 is YFSETQ.

The sequence derives from a human donor in good health. The specimen was CD4+ T cells from PBMCs. This sequence joins TRBV5-1 and TRBJ1-5; D call uncertain. This CDR3 reads CASSFESGSNQPQHF. The DNA for the CDR3 is TGCGCCAGCAGCTTTGAAAGCGGTAGCAATCAGCCCCAGCATTTT.